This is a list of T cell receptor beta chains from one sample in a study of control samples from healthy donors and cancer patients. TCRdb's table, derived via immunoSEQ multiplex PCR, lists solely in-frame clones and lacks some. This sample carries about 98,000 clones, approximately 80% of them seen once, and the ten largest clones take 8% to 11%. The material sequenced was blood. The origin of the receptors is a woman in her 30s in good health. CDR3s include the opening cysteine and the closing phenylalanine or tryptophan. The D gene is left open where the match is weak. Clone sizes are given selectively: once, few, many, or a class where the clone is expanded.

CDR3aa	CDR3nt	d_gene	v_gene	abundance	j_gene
CASRRAKSVAEAFF	TGTGCCAGCAGAAGAGCGAAGTCAGTGGCTGAAGCTTTCTTT	NA	TRBV28	once	TRBJ1-1
CASRGVDYGYTF	TGTGCCTCAAGGGGGGTAGACTATGGCTACACCTTC	NA	TRBV19	NA	TRBJ1-2
CASMGGGNTIYF	TGTGCCAGCATGGGGGGTGGAAACACCATATATTTT	NA	TRBV6-6	once	TRBJ1-3
CASSLAGQGSTDTQYF	TGTGCCAGCAGCTTGGCCGGACAGGGCAGCACAGATACGCAGTATTTT	TRBD1	TRBV5-6	once	TRBJ2-3
CASSYTTAYDYGYTF	TGTGCCAGCAGTTACACGACAGCTTATGACTATGGCTACACCTTC	NA	TRBV6-5	NA	TRBJ1-2
CASLRGRANEKLFF	TGTGCCAGCCTCCGAGGCAGAGCTAATGAAAAACTGTTTTTT	NA	TRBV2	NA	TRBJ1-4
CASSPRDYDTEAFF	TGTGCCAGCAGCCCGAGAGACTATGACACTGAAGCTTTCTTT	NA	TRBV6-5	once	TRBJ1-1
CASTRTGITEQFF	TGTGCCAGCACCCGGACAGGGATTACTGAGCAGTTCTTC	TRBD1	TRBV9	NA	TRBJ2-1
CASSDGMSTDTQYF	TGTGCCAGCAGTGACGGAATGAGCACAGATACGCAGTATTTT	NA	TRBV6-1	NA	TRBJ2-3
CASSLVGGRGYTF	TGTGCCAGCAGCCTAGTGGGGGGCCGGGGCTACACCTTC	NA	TRBV7-9	NA	TRBJ1-2
CASSDWGTYGEPQHF	TGCGCCAGCAGTGATTGGGGGACTTACGGGGAGCCCCAGCATTTT	NA	TRBV10-2	NA	TRBJ1-5
CASSPGGDYLYNEQFF	TGTGCCAGCAGTCCCGGGGGGGACTACCTCTACAATGAGCAGTTCTTC	TRBD2	TRBV9	NA	TRBJ2-1
CASSLVPRQGVWGYGYTF	TGTGCCAGCAGCTTAGTTCCCCGACAGGGGGTCTGGGGCTATGGCTACACCTTC	TRBD1	TRBV7-6	NA	TRBJ1-2
CASSYAGTPNTGELFF	TGTGCCAGCAGTTACGCCGGGACACCTAACACCGGGGAGCTGTTTTTT	NA	TRBV6-2/TRBV6-3	NA	TRBJ2-2
CAWSRGPYTEAFF	TGTGCCTGGAGTAGGGGGCCCTACACTGAAGCTTTCTTT	TRBD1	TRBV30	NA	TRBJ1-1
CASSQNLRNSGNTIYF	TGCGCCAGCAGCCAAAATTTGAGGAATTCTGGAAACACCATATATTTT	NA	TRBV4-3	few	TRBJ1-3
CASSQVGSNTGELFF	TGTGCCAGCAGCCAAGTTGGATCGAACACCGGGGAGCTGTTTTTT	NA	TRBV14	NA	TRBJ2-2
CASSLVPAGGYEQYF	TGCGCCAGCAGCTTGGTCCCAGCGGGGGGTTACGAGCAGTACTTC	TRBD2	TRBV5-1	NA	TRBJ2-7
CASSSTGLPGDTQYF	TGTGCCAGCAGCTCGACGGGCCTCCCGGGGGATACGCAGTATTTT	NA	TRBV5-4	NA	TRBJ2-3
CASSLTGVVYEQYF	TGTGCCAGTAGCCTGACAGGGGTCGTCTACGAGCAGTACTTC	TRBD1	TRBV19	NA	TRBJ2-7
CASTKVYSGSYEQYF	TGTGCCAGTACCAAAGTGTACAGCGGCTCCTACGAGCAGTACTTC	NA	TRBV19	NA	TRBJ2-7
CAISDSTSETQYF	TGTGCCATCAGTGATTCCACCAGTGAGACCCAGTACTTC	NA	TRBV10-3	NA	TRBJ2-5
CASTVGDHGYTF	TGTGCCAGCACCGTAGGGGATCATGGCTACACCTTC	NA	TRBV6-6	NA	TRBJ1-2
CASSHRTGQGNYGYTF	TGTGCCAGCAGCCACAGAACGGGACAGGGGAACTATGGCTACACCTTC	TRBD1	TRBV28	NA	TRBJ1-2
CASSLTRAEKLFF	TGTGCCAGCAGCCTCACCCGGGCGGAAAAACTGTTTTTT	NA	TRBV3-1/TRBV3-2	NA	TRBJ1-4
CATSRAVGASGGAGTDTQYF	TGTGCCACCAGCAGAGCCGTCGGCGCTAGCGGGGGGGCCGGGACAGATACGCAGTATTTT	TRBD2	TRBV15	NA	TRBJ2-3
CASSQDANPRETQYF	TGTGCCAGCAGCCAAGATGCCAACCCCCGGGAGACCCAGTACTTC	NA	TRBV3-1/TRBV3-2	few	TRBJ2-5
CASSQSLAYEQYF	TGTGCCAGCTCCCAGAGCCTCGCCTACGAGCAGTACTTC	NA	TRBV6-5	NA	TRBJ2-7
CASSLLLGGEQFF	TGCGCCAGCAGCCTCCTCTTGGGGGGTGAGCAGTTCTTC	NA	TRBV4-1	few	TRBJ2-1
CASSLDGYASQKLFF	TGCGCCAGCAGCTTGGACGGCTACGCTTCCCAAAAACTGTTTTTT	NA	TRBV5-1	NA	TRBJ1-4
CASSLGFHTGNTIYF	TGTGCCAGCAGCTTGGGCTTCCATACTGGAAACACCATATATTTT	NA	TRBV11-2	once	TRBJ1-3
CASSLGPSGNTIYF	TGTGCCAGCAGCTTAGGGCCATCTGGAAACACCATATATTTT	NA	TRBV7-9	NA	TRBJ1-3
CSVPRNTEAFF	TGCAGCGTCCCCAGAAACACTGAAGCTTTCTTT	NA	TRBV29-1	NA	TRBJ1-1
CASSQELYRVDAEAFF	TGCGCCAGCAGCCAAGAGTTGTACAGGGTTGATGCTGAAGCTTTCTTT	NA	TRBV4-3	NA	TRBJ1-1
CASSLALGVQETQYF	TGCGCCAGCAGCTTGGCGCTCGGGGTCCAAGAGACCCAGTACTTC	NA	TRBV5-1	NA	TRBJ2-5
CASSRNTGELFF	TGTGCCAGCAGCAGGAACACCGGGGAGCTGTTTTTT	NA	TRBV6-2/TRBV6-3	few	TRBJ2-2
CASSPTPNTGELFF	TGTGCCAGCAGCCCGACGCCGAACACCGGGGAGCTGTTTTTT	NA	TRBV5-4	once	TRBJ2-2
CASSRPSLGREKLFF	TGTGCCAGCAGTCGACCCTCTCTGGGTCGTGAAAAACTGTTTTTT	NA	TRBV2	NA	TRBJ1-4
CASSEQYGTDTQYF	TGTGCCAGCAGTGAACAGTACGGAACAGATACGCAGTATTTT	NA	TRBV6-1	NA	TRBJ2-3
CASSFFGDEKLFF	TGTGCCAGCAGCTTCTTCGGGGATGAAAAACTGTTTTTT	NA	TRBV5-6	few	TRBJ1-4
CASSYDRQDRELFF	TGTGCCAGCAGCTATGACAGACAAGACCGGGAGCTGTTTTTT	NA	TRBV11-2	few	TRBJ2-2
CASRGQEETQYF	TGTGCCAGCCGAGGCCAGGAAGAGACCCAGTACTTC	NA	TRBV19	NA	TRBJ2-5
CASSYSRDGYEQYF	TGTGCCAGCAGTTACTCTAGGGACGGCTACGAGCAGTACTTC	NA	TRBV6-6	NA	TRBJ2-7
CASSAPKAQHYGYTF	TGTGCCAGCAGTGCGCCTAAGGCACAACACTATGGCTACACCTTC	NA	TRBV2	few	TRBJ1-2
CASRPGFTNTGELFF	TGTGCCAGCCGGCCGGGGTTTACGAACACCGGGGAGCTGTTTTTT	NA	TRBV2	few	TRBJ2-2
CASSSRDPRRSQYF	TGTGCCAGCAGCAGCCGGGACCCGCGCAGGTCCCAGTACTTC	NA	TRBV3-1/TRBV3-2	NA	TRBJ2-5
CASSLSRTSPEAFF	TGTGCCAGCAGTTTAAGTCGGACGTCCCCTGAAGCTTTCTTT	NA	TRBV27	few	TRBJ1-1
CASSLSAGGSDTQYF	TGTGCCAGCAGCTTATCAGCGGGGGGTTCAGATACGCAGTATTTT	TRBD2	TRBV7-2	NA	TRBJ2-3
CASGLEWNTIYF	TGTGCTAGTGGTTTGGAGTGGAACACCATATATTTT	NA	TRBV12-5	NA	TRBJ1-3
CASSGPNRGETQYF	TGTGCCAGCAGCGGCCCCAACAGGGGGGAGACCCAGTACTTC	TRBD1	TRBV6-5	NA	TRBJ2-5
CASSSNTGELFF	TGTGCCAGCAGTTCTAACACCGGGGAGCTGTTTTTT	NA	TRBV6-2/TRBV6-3	many	TRBJ2-2
CASSFGLLSSYMNTEAFF	TGTGCCAGCAGCTTCGGACTTCTCTCAAGTTATATGAACACTGAAGCTTTCTTT	NA	TRBV7-8	NA	TRBJ1-1
CASSGQDRGSNEQYF	TGTGCCAGCAGCGGCCAGGACAGGGGTTCCAACGAGCAGTACTTC	TRBD1	TRBV9	few	TRBJ2-7